The clone carrying this TCR beta chain was seen many times. Its antigen is as yet unknown. Sequencing was performed with immunoSEQ multiplex PCR; in TCRdb, only in-frame clones are kept and a portion is missing. The sample includes more than 550,000 clones, 90% of them seen just once. Adult donors, all healthy and HIV-negative, had no recent acute infections or vaccinations. This sample stems from a study of shared clonotypes between healthy human individuals. Study results and caveats: The rarefaction results pointed to incomplete sorted-subset sequencing despite large depth.

Trimming cost V 5 bases and J 4 bases, with 14 bases left between them. CDR1 and CDR2 (germline): MNHEY, SMNVEV (reference sequence). The CDR3 has 14 residues. The receptor's source is a young man in good health. Some clones in this sample may be carry-over from other donors' samples. Sequencing used memory CD8+ T cells from PBMCs. Specified subset: CD45RO+ cells pooled with CCR7-negative TemRA cells. This chain connects TRBV27 to TRBJ1-1; D is possibly TRBD1 (6 bases). CDR3 DNA: TGTGCCAGCAGTCTAACGGGGGGCACCACTGAAGCTTTCTTT. It specifies CASSLTGGTTEAFF.